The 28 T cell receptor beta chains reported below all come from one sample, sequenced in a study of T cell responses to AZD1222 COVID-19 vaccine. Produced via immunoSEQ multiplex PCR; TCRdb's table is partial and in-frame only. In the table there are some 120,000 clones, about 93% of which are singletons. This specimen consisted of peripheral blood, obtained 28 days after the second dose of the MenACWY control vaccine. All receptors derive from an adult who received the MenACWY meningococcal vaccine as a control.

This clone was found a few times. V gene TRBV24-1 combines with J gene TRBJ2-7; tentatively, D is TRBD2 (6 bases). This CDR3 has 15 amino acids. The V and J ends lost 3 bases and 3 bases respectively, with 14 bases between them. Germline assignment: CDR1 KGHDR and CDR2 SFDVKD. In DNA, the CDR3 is TGTGCCACCAGTGATGGTAGGGAGGAGGACTACGAGCAGTACTTC. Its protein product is CATSDGREEDYEQYF.

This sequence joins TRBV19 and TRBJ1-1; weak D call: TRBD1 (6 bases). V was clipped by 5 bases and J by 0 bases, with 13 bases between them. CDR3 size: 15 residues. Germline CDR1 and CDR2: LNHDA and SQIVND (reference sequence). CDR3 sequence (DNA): TGTGCCAGTAGTCCGACAGGTCCCATGAACACTGAAGCTTTCTTT. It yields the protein CASSPTGPMNTEAFF.

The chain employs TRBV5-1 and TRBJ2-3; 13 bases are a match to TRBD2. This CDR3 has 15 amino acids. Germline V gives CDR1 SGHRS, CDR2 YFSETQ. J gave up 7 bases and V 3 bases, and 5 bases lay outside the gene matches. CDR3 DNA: TGCGCCAGCAGCTCAACTAGCGGGGGGGCTCATACGCAGTATTTT. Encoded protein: CASSSTSGGAHTQYF.

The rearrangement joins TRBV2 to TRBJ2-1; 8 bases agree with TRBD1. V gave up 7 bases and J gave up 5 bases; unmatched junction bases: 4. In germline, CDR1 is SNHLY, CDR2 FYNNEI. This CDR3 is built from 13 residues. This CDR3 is CASNRQGNNEQFF. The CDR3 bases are TGTGCCAGCAACAGACAGGGGAACAATGAGCAGTTCTTC.

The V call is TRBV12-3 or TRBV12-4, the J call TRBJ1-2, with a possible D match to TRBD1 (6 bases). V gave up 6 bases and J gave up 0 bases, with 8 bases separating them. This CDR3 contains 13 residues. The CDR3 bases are TGTGCCAGCAGCTGGACAGCTAACTATGGCTACACCTTC. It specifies CASSWTANYGYTF.

This chain's CDR3 is CASTSYGELFF. As DNA, the CDR3 is TGTGCCAGCACCTCATACGGGGAGCTGTTTTTT. The chain has TRBV12-3 or TRBV12-4 and TRBJ2-2, with D unclear. Trimming removed 7 bases at V and 7 bases at J, with 7 bases between. CDR3 length equals 11 residues.

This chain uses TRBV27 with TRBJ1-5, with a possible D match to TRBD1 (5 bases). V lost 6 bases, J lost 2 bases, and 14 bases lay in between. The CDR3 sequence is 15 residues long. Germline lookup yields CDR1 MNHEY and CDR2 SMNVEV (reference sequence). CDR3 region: CASRARGVGNQPQHF. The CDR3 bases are TGTGCCAGCAGGGCGCGGGGGGTTGGCAATCAGCCCCAGCATTTT.

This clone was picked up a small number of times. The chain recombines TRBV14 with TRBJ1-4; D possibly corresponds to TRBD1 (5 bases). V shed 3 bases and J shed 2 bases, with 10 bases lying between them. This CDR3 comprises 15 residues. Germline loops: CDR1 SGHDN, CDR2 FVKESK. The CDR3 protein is CASSQAGFTNEKLFF. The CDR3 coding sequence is TGTGCCAGCAGCCAGGCAGGGTTCACTAATGAAAAACTGTTTTTT.

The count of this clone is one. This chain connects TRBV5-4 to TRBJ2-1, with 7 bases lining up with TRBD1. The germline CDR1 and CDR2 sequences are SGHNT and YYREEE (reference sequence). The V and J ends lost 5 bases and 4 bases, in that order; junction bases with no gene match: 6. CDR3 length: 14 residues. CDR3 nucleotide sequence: TGTGCCAGCAGTCAGGGGACAGAATACAATGAGCAGTTCTTC. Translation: CASSQGTEYNEQFF.

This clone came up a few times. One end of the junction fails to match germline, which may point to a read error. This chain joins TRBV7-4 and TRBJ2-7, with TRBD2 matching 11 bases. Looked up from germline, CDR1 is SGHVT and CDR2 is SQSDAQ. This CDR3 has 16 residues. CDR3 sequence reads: CASSLVAGGPFYGQYF. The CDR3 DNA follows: TGTGCCAGCAGCTTAGTAGCGGGAGGGCCTTTTTACGGGCAGTACTTC.

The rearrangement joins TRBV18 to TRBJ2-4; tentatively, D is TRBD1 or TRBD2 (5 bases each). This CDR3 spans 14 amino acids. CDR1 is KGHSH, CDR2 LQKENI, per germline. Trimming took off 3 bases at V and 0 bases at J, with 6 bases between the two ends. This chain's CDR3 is CASSPGTAKNIQYF. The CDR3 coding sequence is TGTGCCAGCTCACCTGGGACAGCCAAAAACATTCAGTACTTC. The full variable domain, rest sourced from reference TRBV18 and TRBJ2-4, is NAGVMQNPRHLVRRRGQEARLRCSPMKGHSHVYWYRQLPEEGLKFMVYLQKENIIDESGMPKERFSAEFPKEGPSILRIQQVVRGDSAAYFCASSPGTAKNIQYFGAGTRLSVL.

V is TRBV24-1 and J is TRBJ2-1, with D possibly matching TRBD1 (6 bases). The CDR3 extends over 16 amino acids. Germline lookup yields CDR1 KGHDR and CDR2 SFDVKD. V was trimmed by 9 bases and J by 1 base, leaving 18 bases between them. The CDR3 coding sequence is TGTGCCACCCAACAGACAGGCAGAGGTTCCTACAATGAGCAGTTCTTC. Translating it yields CATQQTGRGSYNEQFF.

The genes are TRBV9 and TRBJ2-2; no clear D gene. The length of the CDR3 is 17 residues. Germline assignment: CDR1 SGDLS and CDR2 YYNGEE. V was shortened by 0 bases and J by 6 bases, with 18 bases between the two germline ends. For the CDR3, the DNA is TGTGCCAGCAGCGTAGCGTTTGGGGTCGATCGGTCCGGGGAGCTGTTTTTT. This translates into CASSVAFGVDRSGELFF.

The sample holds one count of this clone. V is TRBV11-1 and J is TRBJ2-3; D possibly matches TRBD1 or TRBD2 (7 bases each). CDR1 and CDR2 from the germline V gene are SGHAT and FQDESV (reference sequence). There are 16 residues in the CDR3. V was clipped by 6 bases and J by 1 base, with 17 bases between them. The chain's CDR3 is CASRREGDRRTDTQYF. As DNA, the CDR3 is TGTGCCAGCAGAAGGGAGGGGGACAGACGCACAGATACGCAGTATTTT.

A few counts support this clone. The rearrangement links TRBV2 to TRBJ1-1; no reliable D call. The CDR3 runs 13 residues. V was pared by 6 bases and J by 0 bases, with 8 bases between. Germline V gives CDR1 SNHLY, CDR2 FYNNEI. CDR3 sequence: CASRASMNTEAFF. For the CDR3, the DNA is TGTGCCAGCAGGGCGTCCATGAACACTGAAGCTTTCTTT.

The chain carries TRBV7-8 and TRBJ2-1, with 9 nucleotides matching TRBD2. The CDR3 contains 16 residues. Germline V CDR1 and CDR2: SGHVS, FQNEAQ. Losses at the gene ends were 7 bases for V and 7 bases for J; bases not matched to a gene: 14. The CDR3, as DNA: TGTGCCAGCACCCTTGTCAAGCGGGGGGCCGGGAATGAGCAGTTCTTC. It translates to CASTLVKRGAGNEQFF.

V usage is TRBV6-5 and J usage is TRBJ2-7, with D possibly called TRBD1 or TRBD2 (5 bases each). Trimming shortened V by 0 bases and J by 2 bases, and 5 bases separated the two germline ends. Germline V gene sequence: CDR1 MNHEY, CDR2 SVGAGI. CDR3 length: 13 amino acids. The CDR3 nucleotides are TGTGCCAGCAGTTACTCGGGGGCCTACGAGCAGTACTTC. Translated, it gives CASSYSGAYEQYF.

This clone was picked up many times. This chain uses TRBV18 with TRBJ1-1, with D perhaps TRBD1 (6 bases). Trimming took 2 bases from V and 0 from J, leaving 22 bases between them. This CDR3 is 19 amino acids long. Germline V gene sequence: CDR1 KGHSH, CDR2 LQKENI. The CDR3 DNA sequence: TGTGCCAGCTCACCATCCGGGACACCAGTCAGGGCCTTGAACACTGAAGCTTTCTTT. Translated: CASSPSGTPVRALNTEAFF.

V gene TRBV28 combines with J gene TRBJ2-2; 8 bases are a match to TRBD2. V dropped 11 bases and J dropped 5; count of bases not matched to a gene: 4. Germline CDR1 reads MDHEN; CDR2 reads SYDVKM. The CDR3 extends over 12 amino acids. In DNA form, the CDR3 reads TGTGCCGGGTTAGCGGGAACCGGGGAGCTGTTTTTT. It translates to CAGLAGTGELFF.

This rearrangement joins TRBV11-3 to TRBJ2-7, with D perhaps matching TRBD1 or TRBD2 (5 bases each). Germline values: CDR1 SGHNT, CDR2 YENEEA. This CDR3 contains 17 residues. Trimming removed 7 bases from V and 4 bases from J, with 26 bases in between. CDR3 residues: CASTHPAGTKNKYEQYV. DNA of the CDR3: TGTGCCAGCACCCACCCGGCCGGGACCAAAAACAAGTACGAGCAGTACGTC.

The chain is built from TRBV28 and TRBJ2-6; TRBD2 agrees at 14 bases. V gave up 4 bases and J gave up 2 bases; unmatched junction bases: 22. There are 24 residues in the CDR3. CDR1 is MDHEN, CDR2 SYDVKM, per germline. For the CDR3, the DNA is TGTGCCAGCAGTTCCCTTGGGGGAGTACCCATCGGGACTAGCGGGGGTACTGGGGCCAACGTCCTGACTTTC. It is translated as CASSSLGGVPIGTSGGTGANVLTF.

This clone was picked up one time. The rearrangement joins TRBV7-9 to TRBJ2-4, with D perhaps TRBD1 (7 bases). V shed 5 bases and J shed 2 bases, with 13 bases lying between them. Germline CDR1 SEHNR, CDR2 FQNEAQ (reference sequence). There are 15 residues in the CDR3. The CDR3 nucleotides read TGTGCCAGCAGCCGGCAGGGGGGCTCCAAAAACATTCAGTACTTC. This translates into CASSRQGGSKNIQYF.

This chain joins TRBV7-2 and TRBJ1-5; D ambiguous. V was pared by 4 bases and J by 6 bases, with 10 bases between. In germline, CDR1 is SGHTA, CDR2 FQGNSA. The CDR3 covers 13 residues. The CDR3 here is CASSSTTAQPQHF. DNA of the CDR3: TGTGCCAGCAGCTCCACAACAGCTCAGCCCCAGCATTTT.

CDR3 nucleotides: TGTGCCAGCAGTTCGGATTGGATTTACAATGAGCAGTTCTTC. Amino acids: CASSSDWIYNEQFF. This chain joins TRBV6-2 or TRBV6-3 and TRBJ2-1; D not certain. V was clipped by 4 bases and J by 4 bases, with 11 bases between them. CDR1 and CDR2 from the germline V gene are MNHEY and SVGEGT. The CDR3 runs to 14 residues.

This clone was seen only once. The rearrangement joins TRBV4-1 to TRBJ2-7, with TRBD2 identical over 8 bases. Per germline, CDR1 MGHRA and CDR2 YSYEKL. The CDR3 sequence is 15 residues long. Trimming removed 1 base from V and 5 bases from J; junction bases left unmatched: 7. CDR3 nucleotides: TGCGCCAGCAGCCAAGTTTCGGGAGGGTATGACGAGCAGTACTTC. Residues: CASSQVSGGYDEQYF.

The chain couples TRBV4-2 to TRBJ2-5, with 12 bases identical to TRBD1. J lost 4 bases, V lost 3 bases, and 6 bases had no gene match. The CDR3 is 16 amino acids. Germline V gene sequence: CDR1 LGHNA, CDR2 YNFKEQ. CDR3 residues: CASSQGQGAPRETQYF. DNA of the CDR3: TGTGCCAGCAGCCAGGGACAGGGGGCGCCCCGAGAGACCCAGTACTTC.

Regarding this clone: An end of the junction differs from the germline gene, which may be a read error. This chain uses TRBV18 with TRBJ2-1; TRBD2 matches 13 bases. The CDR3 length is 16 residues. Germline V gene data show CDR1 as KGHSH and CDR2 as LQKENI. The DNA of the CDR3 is TGTGCCAGCTCAGCACCGGGACTAGCGGGAAACCATGAGCAGTTCTTC. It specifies CASSAPGLAGNHEQFF.

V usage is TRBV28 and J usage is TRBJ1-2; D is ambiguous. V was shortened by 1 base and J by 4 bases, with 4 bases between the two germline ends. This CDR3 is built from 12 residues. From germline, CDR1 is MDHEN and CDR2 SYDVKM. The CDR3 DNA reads TGTGCCAGCAGTTTATCCGCCTATGGCTACACCTTC. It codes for CASSLSAYGYTF.